This is a list of T cell receptor beta chains from one sample in a study of graft-versus-host responses after intestinal transplantation. Assay used: immunoSEQ multiplex PCR; TCRdb lists only in-frame clones, some missing. This sample has around 21,000 clones; around 40% occur once, and the top ten carry 2%. The sequenced sample was alloreactive CD4+ T cells from a mixed lymphocyte reaction culture, obtained before transplantation. The receptors were gathered from a human patient who was an organ donor for intestinal transplantation. CDR3s leave out the opening cysteine and the closing phenylalanine or tryptophan.

>TRBV30|TRBJ1-2
AWSPGPLYGYT
>TRBV7-2|TRBJ1-4
ASSPGSANEKLF
>TRBV2|TRBJ2-1
ASRPYNEQF
>TRBV7-2|TRBJ2-1
ASSLVSGRGHEQF
>TRBV5-1|TRBJ1-1
ASSGGLTGWAMNTEAF
>TRBV6-4|TRBJ2-7
ASCGECTHSYEQY
>TRBV11-2|TRBJ2-3
ASSPRLVAGGADTQY
>TRBV5-1|TRBJ1-1
ASSLVGDYTEAF
>TRBV28|TRBJ2-4
ASSYAGIKGDIQY
>TRBV19|TRBJ1-2
ASSGQNYGYT
>TRBV7-2|TRBJ2-5
ASSRPSGGETQY
>TRBV6-1|TRBJ2-5
ASSERTGGRETQY
>TRBV6-1|TRBJ1-2
ASSEDIFTHGYT
>TRBV6-1|TRBJ2-3
ASSAQVAGGVPDTQY
>TRBV7-2|TRBJ1-3
ASSPRGDGNTIY